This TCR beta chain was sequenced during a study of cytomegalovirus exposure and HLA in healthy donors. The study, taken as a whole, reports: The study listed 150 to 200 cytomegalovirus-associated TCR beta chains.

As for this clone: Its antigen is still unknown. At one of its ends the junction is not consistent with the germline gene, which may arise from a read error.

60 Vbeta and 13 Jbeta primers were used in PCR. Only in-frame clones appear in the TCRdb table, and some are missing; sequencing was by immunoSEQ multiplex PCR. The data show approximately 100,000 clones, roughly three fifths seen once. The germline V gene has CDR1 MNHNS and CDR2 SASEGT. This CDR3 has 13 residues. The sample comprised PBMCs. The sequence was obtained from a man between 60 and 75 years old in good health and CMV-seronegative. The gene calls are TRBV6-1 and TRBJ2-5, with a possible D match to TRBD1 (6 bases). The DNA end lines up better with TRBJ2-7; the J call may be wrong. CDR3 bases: TGTGCCGGCAGCAAGGACAGAGCCTACGAGCAGTACTTC. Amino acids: CAGSKDRAYEQYF.